A selection of T cell receptor beta chains follows, all from one sample in a study of blood T cells in healthy people across ages. A single record per CDR3 protein comes from TCRdb applying MiXCR to the 5' RACE reads. Seen here are fewer than 1,000,000 distinct CDR3 sequences, 44% observed once, and the top ten hold about a fifth. Material for sequencing was blood. The receptors derive from a man aged 55-75 years in good health. CDR3s include the opening cysteine and the closing phenylalanine or tryptophan. A D gene is named only where the DNA matches it firmly. Rows may omit the clone size; those that give it use once, few, many or a size class.

d_call,clone_size,j_call,v_call,cdr3_nt,cdr3_aa
TRBD1,NA,TRBJ2-3,TRBV9,TGTGCCAGCAGCACTCGGGCAACAGGGGTCCCAGATACGCAGTATTTT,CASSTRATGVPDTQYF
NA,NA,TRBJ1-4,TRBV11-3,TGTGCCAGCAGCGTACTACAGACGGAAAAACTGTTTTTT,CASSVLQTEKLFF
TRBD1,once,TRBJ2-1,TRBV4-3,TGCGCCAGCAGCCAAGTTGGTACAAGGGACAGCTACAATGAGCAGTTCTTC,CASSQVGTRDSYNEQFF
TRBD2,few,TRBJ2-5,TRBV20-1,TGCAGTGCTAGCCTAGCGGGGGTCCAAGAGACCCAGTACTTC,CSASLAGVQETQYF
TRBD1,NA,TRBJ1-2,TRBV5-6,TGTGCCAGCAGCTCCTCCGGGACAGCAACCTATGGCTACACCTTC,CASSSSGTATYGYTF
TRBD2,NA,TRBJ2-1,TRBV14,TGTGCCAGCAGCCAGATAGCGGGGGGGAGCAATGAGCAGTTCTTC,CASSQIAGGSNEQFF
NA,NA,TRBJ1-5,TRBV28,TGTGCCAGCAGTTTCTGGGTAGGGGATACGTCTAGCAATCAGCCCCAGCATTTT,CASSFWVGDTSSNQPQHF
NA,NA,TRBJ2-7,TRBV7-2,TGTGCCAGCAGCTTACCGACAAGCTACGAGCAGTACTTC,CASSLPTSYEQYF
NA,NA,TRBJ2-7,TRBV15,TGTGCCACCAGCGCGGGATCCTACGAGCAGTACTTC,CATSAGSYEQYF
TRBD2,few,TRBJ2-1,TRBV7-8,TGTGCCAGCAGTTCTGATTCTAGCGGGGGGCTCTACAATGAGCAGTTCTTC,CASSSDSSGGLYNEQFF
NA,NA,TRBJ2-5,TRBV6-1,TGTGCCAGCCGCTCGGGTACTGGCGAGACCCAGTACTTC,CASRSGTGETQYF
NA,NA,TRBJ1-4,TRBV27,TGTGCCAGCAGCCAGTTCCTTAATGAAAAACTGTTTTTT,CASSQFLNEKLFF
NA,once,TRBJ1-4,TRBV6-2/TRBV6-3,TGTGCCAGCAGTTACGGACACCACCTGGAAAAACTGTTTTTT,CASSYGHHLEKLFF
TRBD1,NA,TRBJ1-2,TRBV29-1,TGCAGCGCTGTGGGACAGGGAGACTATGGCTACACCTTC,CSAVGQGDYGYTF
NA,NA,TRBJ2-7,TRBV3-1,TGTGCCAGCAGCCAAAAAGGAGGAATTCATCGCGAGCAGTACTTC,CASSQKGGIHREQYF
NA,NA,TRBJ2-7,TRBV20-1,TGCAGTGCTATAGCCCTTCTGGGACAACTTAAATACGAGCAGTACTTC,CSAIALLGQLKYEQYF
TRBD1,few,TRBJ2-7,TRBV13,TGTGCCAGCAGTACTACTCGGACAGGCTACGAGCAGTACTTC,CASSTTRTGYEQYF
TRBD2,NA,TRBJ2-2,TRBV12-3/TRBV12-4,TGCGCCAGCAGTCGGCTAGCGGGGGGGCATAGCGGGGAGCTGTTTTTT,CASSRLAGGHSGELFF
TRBD2,NA,TRBJ2-7,TRBV7-2,TGTGCCAGCAGCTCCACTAGCGGTAGCTCCTACGAGCAGTACTTC,CASSSTSGSSYEQYF
NA,few,TRBJ1-1,TRBV5-1,TGCGCCAGCAGCTTGCAGGACCTGGGCACTGAAGCTTTCTTT,CASSLQDLGTEAFF
TRBD2,NA,TRBJ2-5,TRBV7-9,TGTGCCAGCAGCAGAGGGACTAGCGGCCTTAGGGATGAGCAGTACTTC,CASSRGTSGLRDEQYF
NA,NA,TRBJ2-5,TRBV20-1,TGCAGTGCTATGGACGCGAACCAAGAGACCCAGTACTTC,CSAMDANQETQYF
NA,NA,TRBJ1-1,TRBV7-2,TGTGCCAGCAGGCCCCAGGAAACCCTCATGAACACTGAAGCTTTCTTT,CASRPQETLMNTEAFF
NA,few,TRBJ2-7,TRBV6-2/TRBV6-3,TGTGCCAGCAGTTGGGATCGACGCGCTAGCTCCTACGAGCAGTACTTC,CASSWDRRASSYEQYF
TRBD2,NA,TRBJ2-3,TRBV5-1,TGCGCCAGCAGCTTGGCCACTAGCGGGGGGACAGATACGCAGTATTTT,CASSLATSGGTDTQYF
TRBD1,NA,TRBJ2-2,TRBV7-2,TGTGCCAGCAGCTTACCCCGACAGGGGACCAACACCGGGGAGCTGTTTTTT,CASSLPRQGTNTGELFF
TRBD2,once,TRBJ2-7,TRBV28,TGTGCCAGCAGAAACCCCGTGGGACTAGCTTGGGCCCAGTACTTC,CASRNPVGLAWAQYF
TRBD1,NA,TRBJ2-3,TRBV12-3/TRBV12-4,TGTGCCAGCAGTTTACGAAACAGGGGGAGCACAGATACGCAGTATTTT,CASSLRNRGSTDTQYF
NA,NA,TRBJ2-7,TRBV29-1,TGCAGCGTGGGGGCCAGTAGCTCCTACGAGCAGTACTTC,CSVGASSSYEQYF
NA,NA,TRBJ1-2,TRBV6-5,TGTGCCAGCAGCCACCCGGGGGCAGGGATCGGCTACACCTTC,CASSHPGAGIGYTF
NA,few,TRBJ1-1,TRBV10-3,TGTGCCATCAGTGAGTCCGGGGGGTTGAACACTGAAGCTTTCTTT,CAISESGGLNTEAFF
TRBD2,few,TRBJ2-5,TRBV20-1,TGCAGTGCTAGAGTCGATAGCGGGGGAAGGGAGACCCAGTACTTC,CSARVDSGGRETQYF
NA,NA,TRBJ1-1,TRBV20-1,TGCAGTGCTGGACAGACGTTGAACACTGAAGCTTTCTTT,CSAGQTLNTEAFF
NA,few,TRBJ2-3,TRBV6-5,TGTGCCAGCAGGGATCTAGGGCGGAGCACAGATACGCAGTATTTT,CASRDLGRSTDTQYF
NA,many,TRBJ2-7,TRBV11-2,TGTGCCAGCAGCTTAGACCGATTCACAGGATACTCCTACGAGCAGTACTTC,CASSLDRFTGYSYEQYF
TRBD1,NA,TRBJ2-7,TRBV6-1,TGTGCCAGCAGGACAGGACAGGGTGGAGAGCAGTACTTC,CASRTGQGGEQYF
TRBD2,NA,TRBJ2-5,TRBV4-1,TGCGCCAGCAGCCAAGATCCTAGCGGGGAAGAGACCCAGTACTTC,CASSQDPSGEETQYF
NA,NA,TRBJ2-7,TRBV27,TGTGCCAGCAGCCCGGGACCTAAATACGAGCAGTACTTC,CASSPGPKYEQYF
NA,NA,TRBJ1-2,TRBV2,TGTGCCAGCTTAAACAACTATGGCTACACCTTC,CASLNNYGYTF
TRBD2,once,TRBJ2-7,TRBV7-2,TGTGCCAGCAGCTCGGGACTAATCACTGAGCAGTACTTC,CASSSGLITEQYF
TRBD1,few,TRBJ2-7,TRBV12-3/TRBV12-4,TGTGCCAGCAGTTTACAGGGGGCGAGTGAGCAGTACTTC,CASSLQGASEQYF
NA,NA,TRBJ2-2,TRBV5-1,TGCGCCAGCAGCACACTAGTGGGAGGCACCGGGGAGCTGTTTTTT,CASSTLVGGTGELFF
TRBD1,NA,TRBJ1-2,TRBV7-9,TGTGCCAGCAGCTCCGGGACAGGGAACTATGGCTACACCTTC,CASSSGTGNYGYTF
NA,NA,TRBJ2-7,TRBV27,TGTGCCAGCAGTCGGACCGACTACTACGAGCAGTACTTC,CASSRTDYYEQYF
TRBD2,many,TRBJ2-7,TRBV7-9,TGTGCCAGCAGGCCGATCGGGGGGGCGTACGAGCAGTACTTC,CASRPIGGAYEQYF
NA,NA,TRBJ1-2,TRBV25-1,TGTGCCAGCAGTGAACGGGGGCGCGGTGGCTACACCTTC,CASSERGRGGYTF
NA,NA,TRBJ1-4,TRBV30,TGTGCCTGGAGTGCTCTAAAGGAAAAACTGTTTTTT,CAWSALKEKLFF
NA,NA,TRBJ2-1,TRBV11-3,TGTGCCAGCAGCTTAAGGAAGGACGTCAGTTCCCAAGAGACCCAGTTCTTC,CASSLRKDVSSQETQFF